These 5 T cell receptor beta chains were all obtained from the same sample, sequenced in a study of T-cell memory formation after mild COVID-19. TCRdb re-analysed the 5' RACE reads in MiXCR, keeping a single row per CDR3 protein. Among 75,000 to 95,000 distinct CDR3 sequences listed, about an eighth were seen once. The sample taken for sequencing was PBMCs or a T cell subset sorted from them (not recorded which). The receptors were sampled from an adult woman who had mild COVID-19 (a few samples of this study predate the infection). Cell type and time point are not known.

The chain carries TRBV27 and TRBJ2-1; 11 bases fit TRBD2. V shed 2 bases, J shed 4 bases, and the junction held 7 bases outside the gene matches. The length of the CDR3 is 17 residues. CDR1 is MNHEY and CDR2 is SMNVEV in the germline V gene (reference sequence). The CDR3 loop is CASSLVGSGRDYNEQFF. The CDR3 DNA reads TGTGCCAGCAGTTTAGTTGGTAGCGGGAGGGATTACAATGAGCAGTTCTTC.

J is TRBJ2-1 and V is TRBV5-4; 8 nucleotides agree with TRBD2. CDR1 and CDR2 (germline): SGHNT, YYREEE (reference sequence). V dropped 2 bases and J dropped 4; count of bases not matched to a gene: 8. This CDR3 has 16 residues. The CDR3 region has the DNA TGTGCCAGCAGCTTTAAGAAACTAGCGGCGTACAATGAGCAGTTCTTC. This sequence encodes CASSFKKLAAYNEQFF.

This chain links TRBV20-1 with TRBJ2-7; D is unresolved. The CDR3 totals 13 residues. Germline-derived CDR1 and CDR2 are DFQATT and SNEGSKA (reference sequence). V lost 3 bases, J lost 0 bases, and 9 bases lay in between. CDR3 amino acids: CSARVEFSYEQYF. CDR3 in DNA: TGCAGTGCTAGGGTCGAATTCTCCTACGAGCAGTACTTC.

J is TRBJ2-3 and V is TRBV12-3 or TRBV12-4, with 10 bases that match TRBD1. The CDR3 runs 13 residues. The V gene end was trimmed by 5 bases and the J gene end by 11 bases; junction bases not matched to a gene: 7. The CDR3 nucleotides read TGTGCCAGCAGTGTTGACAGGGGGCACGGGCAGTATTTT. Its translation: CASSVDRGHGQYF.

The rearrangement joins TRBV5-6 to TRBJ1-2, with D tentatively TRBD1 (5 bases). Germline V gives CDR1 SGHDT, CDR2 YYEEEE. This CDR3 region has 13 residues. Deletions cut 4 bases from V and 4 bases from J, with 11 bases between. The CDR3 sequence: CASSVTETYGYTF. CDR3 DNA: TGTGCCAGCAGCGTGACAGAGACCTATGGCTACACCTTC.